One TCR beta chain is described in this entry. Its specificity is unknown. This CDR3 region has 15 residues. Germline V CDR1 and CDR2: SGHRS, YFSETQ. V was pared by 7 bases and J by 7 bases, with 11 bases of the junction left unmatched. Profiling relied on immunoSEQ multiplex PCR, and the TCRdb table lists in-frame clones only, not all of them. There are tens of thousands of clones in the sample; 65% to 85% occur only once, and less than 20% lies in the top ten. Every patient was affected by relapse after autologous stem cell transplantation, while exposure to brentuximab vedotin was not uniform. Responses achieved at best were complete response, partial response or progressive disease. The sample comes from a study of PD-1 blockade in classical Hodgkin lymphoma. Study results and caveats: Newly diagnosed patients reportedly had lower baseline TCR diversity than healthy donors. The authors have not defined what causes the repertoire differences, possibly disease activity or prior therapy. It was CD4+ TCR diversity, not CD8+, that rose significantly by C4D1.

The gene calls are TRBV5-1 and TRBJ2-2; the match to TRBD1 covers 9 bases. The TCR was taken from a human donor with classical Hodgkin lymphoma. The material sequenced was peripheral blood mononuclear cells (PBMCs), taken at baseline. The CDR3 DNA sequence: TGCGCCAGCGGGAAACAGGGGGCAAGTGGCGGGGAGCTGTTTTTT. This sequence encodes CASGKQGASGGELFF.